What follows are 25 T cell receptor beta chains derived from one specimen sequenced in a study of beta chain features in type 1 diabetes. Study conclusions and caveats: Among patients with Type 1 diabetes, TCRB CDR3s were moderately but significantly shorter in every one of the four CD4+ subsets.

Isolated RNA was reverse transcribed in full, so expressed TCRB transcripts were sequenced. Method: immunoSEQ multiplex PCR; TCRdb's copy keeps in-frame clones and lacks some. The table includes a few hundred thousand clones, around 24% detected once. Their antigen targets remain unknown. The specimen sequenced was naive CD4+ T cells from blood. These receptors were taken from a woman under 40 with type 1 diabetes.

V and J are TRBV7-8 and TRBJ1-5; D gene unclear. The CDR3 contains 16 residues. Germline CDR1 is SGHVS and CDR2 is FQNEAQ. Trimming took 4 bases from V and 6 from J, leaving 19 bases between them. The CDR3 protein is CASSSLGAGRSQPQHF. As DNA, the CDR3 is TGTGCCAGCAGCTCCCTGGGAGCAGGACGTAGTCAGCCCCAGCATTTT.

The chain uses TRBV6-5 and TRBJ2-3, with no clear D. In germline, CDR1 is MNHEY, CDR2 SVGAGI. CDR3 length: 16 residues. V was pared by 2 bases and J by 1 base, with 13 bases between. CDR3 coding DNA: TGTGCCAGCAGTTACGGCTCGGGTATCGGCACAGATACGCAGTATTTT. This sequence encodes CASSYGSGIGTDTQYF.

This sequence joins TRBV30 and TRBJ2-1; TRBD2 matches 7 bases. Trimming at V came to 3 bases and at J to 15 bases, leaving 8 bases not matched to a gene. The CDR3 covers 11 residues. Germline CDR1 reads GTSNPN; CDR2 reads SVGIG (reference sequence). CDR3 nucleotide sequence: TGTGCCTGGAGGGTTGTGCGGGAGTGGTTCTTC. Translating gives CAWRVVREWFF.

This clone appeared a few times. The gene calls are TRBV29-1 and TRBJ2-1; weak D call: TRBD2 (5 bases). This CDR3 spans 13 amino acids. V lost 4 bases and J lost 4, with 11 bases in between. Looked up from germline, CDR1 is SQVTM and CDR2 is ANQGSEA. The CDR3 nucleotides read TGCAGCGTTGGAGGGAAGTATTACAATGAGCAGTTCTTC. It encodes CSVGGKYYNEQFF.

CDR3 sequence reads: CASSHGTRTNEQFF. Written as DNA, the CDR3 is TGCGCCAGCAGCCATGGGACTAGGACAAATGAGCAGTTCTTC. V gene TRBV4-1 combines with J gene TRBJ2-1, with 8 bases fitting TRBD2. The CDR3 totals 14 residues. CDR1 MGHRA and CDR2 YSYEKL come from the germline V gene. The V and J ends lost 3 bases and 7 bases, in that order; junction bases with no gene match: 5.

The gene calls are TRBV2 and TRBJ2-3, with 15 bases matching TRBD2. This CDR3 spans 17 amino acids. Trimming removed 4 bases from V and 7 bases from J; junction bases left unmatched: 9. The germline CDR1 and CDR2 sequences are SNHLY and FYNNEI. The CDR3 spells CASSVPRGTSGRYTQYF. CDR3 coding DNA: TGTGCCAGCAGTGTCCCCCGGGGGACTAGCGGGAGGTATACGCAGTATTTT.

Only a few counts were recorded for this clone. The V call is TRBV19, the J call TRBJ2-1; D not resolved. The germline gives CDR1 LNHDA, CDR2 SQIVND (reference sequence). The CDR3 is 16 amino acids. Deletions cut 3 bases from V and 4 bases from J, with 16 bases between. The CDR3 DNA follows: TGTGCCAGTAGTATCCCTGCTGTTAGCCGATACAATGAGCAGTTCTTC. Translation gives CASSIPAVSRYNEQFF.

This clone was counted between two and nine times. V and J are TRBV7-9 and TRBJ2-3, with 9 positions matching TRBD2. The CDR3 contains 14 residues. Germline-derived CDR1 and CDR2 are SEHNR and FQNEAQ (reference sequence). V lost 0 bases to trimming and J lost 9 bases; unmatched junction nucleotides: 4. CDR3 residues: CASSLASGSATQYF. CDR3 bases: TGTGCCAGCAGCTTAGCTAGCGGGAGCGCGACGCAGTATTTT.

This chain connects TRBV7-9 to TRBJ2-4; 8 bases map to TRBD1. J lost 1 base, V lost 5 bases, and 4 bases had no gene match. CDR1 and CDR2 from the germline V gene are SEHNR and FQNEAQ (reference sequence). The CDR3 sequence is 15 residues long. This CDR3 is CASSVGQAAKNIQYF. For the CDR3, the DNA is TGTGCCAGCAGCGTGGGACAGGCGGCCAAAAACATTCAGTACTTC.

V is TRBV30 and J is TRBJ2-3; 8 bases are shared with TRBD2. The CDR3 sequence is 15 residues long. The trim removed 0 bases at V and 3 bases at J, leaving 5 bases unmatched. Per the germline V gene, CDR1 is GTSNPN and CDR2 is SVGIG (reference sequence). CDR3 sequence: CAWSVELAETDTQYF. CDR3 DNA: TGTGCCTGGAGTGTAGAACTAGCGGAAACAGATACGCAGTATTTT.

This chain uses TRBV18 with TRBJ1-2, with D hard to call. Germline V gene lookup returns CDR1 KGHSH and CDR2 LQKENI. The CDR3 is made up of 13 amino acids. V lost 3 bases and J 3 bases, leaving 8 bases between the germline ends. CDR3 nucleotide sequence: TGTGCCAGCTCACCGGTCGGAGACTATGGCTACACCTTC. Its protein product is CASSPVGDYGYTF.

The table lists this clone with a count of one. The rearrangement joins TRBV11-2 to TRBJ2-1; D call uncertain. Trimming removed 1 base from V and 6 bases from J, with 7 bases in between. Looked up from germline, CDR1 is SGHAT and CDR2 is FQNNGV. The CDR3 covers 13 residues. The CDR3 sequence is CASSLGWANEQFF. CDR3 sequence (DNA): TGTGCCAGCAGCTTAGGGTGGGCCAATGAGCAGTTCTTC.

The V gene is TRBV7-2, the J gene TRBJ1-5; TRBD1 aligns across 11 bases. V lost 1 base and J lost 7; bases outside the gene matches: 3. CDR1 is SGHTA and CDR2 is FQGNSA in the germline V gene. This CDR3 is 15 amino acids long. The CDR3 DNA reads as TGTGCCAGCAGCTTAGTGGACAGGGGGCTGCAGCCCCAGCATTTT. Its translation is CASSLVDRGLQPQHF.

This chain uses TRBV28 with TRBJ2-5; no clear D gene. V was cut by 4 bases and J by 7 bases, with 7 bases left in between. The CDR3 loop spans 11 amino acids. Per the germline V gene, CDR1 is MDHEN and CDR2 is SYDVKM. This CDR3 is CASSSQWTQYF. In DNA, the CDR3 is TGTGCCAGCAGTTCCCAGTGGACCCAGTACTTC.

The gene calls are TRBV4-1 and TRBJ1-2; perhaps TRBD1 as D (6 bases). Germline V CDR1 and CDR2: MGHRA, YSYEKL. The CDR3 covers 13 residues. Trimming removed 0 bases at V and 6 bases at J, with 8 bases between. The CDR3 protein is CASSQDTGNGYTF. The CDR3 DNA reads as TGCGCCAGCAGCCAAGATACAGGGAATGGCTACACCTTC.

The chain joins TRBV6-6 to TRBJ2-2; 7 bases map to TRBD1. V shed 6 bases, J shed 4 bases, and the junction held 5 bases outside the gene matches. CDR3 length equals 14 residues. Germline assignment: CDR1 MNHNY and CDR2 SVGAGI (reference sequence). The CDR3 sequence is CASRGAGGTGELFF. The CDR3 DNA is TGTGCCAGCAGGGGCGCAGGGGGCACCGGGGAGCTGTTTTTT.

This clone was observed a few times. This chain connects TRBV5-4 to TRBJ2-5; 8 positions agree with TRBD2. Trimming cost V 5 bases and J 3 bases; bases outside gene matches: 18. Per germline, CDR1 SGHNT and CDR2 YYREEE (reference sequence). The CDR3 length is 18 residues. In DNA form, the CDR3 reads TGTGCCAGCAGATTCGGACTAGCAGAGGAAAAGGGGAAAGAGACCCAGTACTTC. This translates into CASRFGLAEEKGKETQYF.

This clone was recorded a few times. V and J are TRBV19 and TRBJ1-2, with 7 bases fitting TRBD1. With V trimmed by 6 bases and J by 7 bases, 8 bases remained unmatched. The CDR3 length is 13 residues. Germline CDR1 and CDR2: LNHDA and SQIVND (reference sequence). The CDR3 reads CASRYPGGAGYTF. CDR3 bases: TGTGCCAGTAGATACCCAGGGGGAGCTGGCTACACCTTC.

This clone came up a few times. V and J are TRBV9 and TRBJ2-3; D might be TRBD2 (6 bases). The CDR3 is 15 amino acids. Germline assignment: CDR1 SGDLS and CDR2 YYNGEE. Trimming cost V 4 bases and J 0 bases, with 12 bases left between them. The CDR3 is CASSQGGTSTDTQYF. As DNA, the CDR3 is TGTGCCAGCAGCCAGGGAGGCACTAGCACAGATACGCAGTATTTT.

This chain links TRBV29-1 with TRBJ2-2, with D maybe TRBD1 (6 bases). Germline V lookup: CDR1 SQVTM, CDR2 ANQGSEA. This CDR3 comprises 14 residues. The V gene lost 7 bases and the J gene lost 2 bases, with 14 bases spanning the gap. In DNA, the CDR3 is TGCAGCGCCCGGACAGAGGCCAACACCGGGGAGCTGTTTTTT. It codes for CSARTEANTGELFF.

This chain joins TRBV4-2 and TRBJ2-3; TRBD2 agrees at 10 bases. CDR1 is LGHNA and CDR2 is YNFKEQ in the germline V gene. This CDR3 is 16 amino acids long. V shed 0 bases and J 6 bases; nucleotides not matched to a gene: 6. The CDR3 is CASSQDEREGHDTQYF. DNA of the CDR3: TGTGCCAGCAGCCAAGATGAGCGGGAGGGCCACGATACGCAGTATTTT.

Only a few counts were recorded for this clone. The V call is TRBV6-5, the J call TRBJ2-4; D might be TRBD1 (7 bases). The CDR3 extends over 16 amino acids. Germline CDR1 reads MNHEY; CDR2 reads SVGAGI. V gave up 3 bases and J gave up 0 bases, with 12 bases separating them. CDR3 loop: CASSYAGQTAKNIQYF. The CDR3 DNA follows: TGTGCCAGCAGTTATGCGGGACAGACAGCCAAAAACATTCAGTACTTC.

Only a few counts were recorded for this clone. V gene TRBV2 combines with J gene TRBJ1-1; D is unclear. V was pared by 0 bases and J by 5 bases, with 7 bases between. Per the germline V gene, CDR1 is SNHLY and CDR2 is FYNNEI. The CDR3 spans 13 residues. CDR3 DNA: TGTGCCAGCAGTGAAGCGCACGGGACTGAAGCTTTCTTT. It encodes CASSEAHGTEAFF.

The rearrangement uses TRBV14 and TRBJ1-2, with D uncertain. V was clipped by 8 bases and J by 3 bases, with 19 bases between them. CDR1 is SGHDN and CDR2 is FVKESK in the germline V gene. The CDR3 consists of 15 residues. CDR3 protein: CASSGGFRGDYGYTF. The CDR3, as DNA: TGTGCCAGCTCGGGAGGATTTCGTGGGGACTATGGCTACACCTTC.

The J gene is TRBJ2-3, the V gene TRBV11-2; D possibly corresponds to TRBD1 (6 bases). This CDR3 region has 14 residues. Trimming shortened V by 2 bases and J by 3 bases, and 9 bases separated the two germline ends. CDR1 is SGHAT and CDR2 is FQNNGV in the germline V gene. CDR3: CASSLHRATDTQYF. The CDR3 DNA sequence: TGTGCCAGCAGCTTACACAGGGCGACAGATACGCAGTATTTT.